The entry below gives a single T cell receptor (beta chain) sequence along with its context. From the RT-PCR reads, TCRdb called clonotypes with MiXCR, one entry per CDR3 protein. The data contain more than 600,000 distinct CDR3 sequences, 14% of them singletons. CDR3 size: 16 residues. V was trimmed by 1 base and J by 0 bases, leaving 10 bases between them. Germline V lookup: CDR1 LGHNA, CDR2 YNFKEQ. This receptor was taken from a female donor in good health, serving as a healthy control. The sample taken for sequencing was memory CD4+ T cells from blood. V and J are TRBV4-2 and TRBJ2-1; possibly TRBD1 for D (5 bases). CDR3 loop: CASSQGGASSYNEQFF. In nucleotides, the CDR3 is TGTGCCAGCAGCCAAGGTGGGGCTAGCTCCTACAATGAGCAGTTCTTC.